These T cell receptor beta chains were read from a single sample in a study of T-cell reconstitution after alpha-beta-depleted transplantation in children. TCRdb called the PCR reads again in MiXCR, with one record for every CDR3 protein. Among approximately 980,000 distinct CDR3 sequences listed, 25% to 35% were seen once. The sequencing here drew on PBMCs, mostly from graft donor cells, taken 360 days after TCRalphabeta/CD19-depleted stem cell transplant. These TCRs come from a boy under two years old who had a stem cell transplant for SCID, so the T cells may come from the graft donor. Both conserved end residues are part of each CDR3. Each record gives: clone size, J gene, D gene, V gene, CDR3 protein, CDR3 DNA. The D gene is left open where the match is weak. For some rows the clone size is stated as once, few or many, or as a class when expanded; others skip it.

>.|TRBJ2-4|.|TRBV7-9
CASSLGTFGRKNIQYF
TGTGCCAGCAGCTTAGGGACCTTCGGACGAAAAAACATTCAGTACTTC
>.|TRBJ1-1|TRBD1|TRBV12-3/TRBV12-4
CASSPARTGAVNTEAFF
TGTGCCAGCAGCCCAGCCCGGACAGGGGCGGTGAACACTGAAGCTTTCTTT
>.|TRBJ2-1|TRBD1|TRBV27
CASSRGRGSYNEQFF
TGTGCCAGCAGCAGGGGGCGCGGATCCTACAATGAGCAGTTCTTC
>.|TRBJ2-2|.|TRBV6-5
CASSYSIVSGPNTGELFF
TGTGCCAGCAGTTACTCGATAGTCTCCGGACCCAACACCGGGGAGCTGTTTTTT
>few|TRBJ2-1|.|TRBV5-1
CASSCPLGGRPYNEQFF
TGCGCCAGCAGCTGTCCCCTTGGAGGTCGCCCCTACAATGAGCAGTTCTTC
>.|TRBJ2-1|TRBD2|TRBV7-3
CASSLSLAGYNEQFF
TGTGCCAGCAGCTTAAGTCTAGCGGGTTACAATGAGCAGTTCTTC
>.|TRBJ2-3|TRBD2|TRBV5-6
CASSLLGGVTDTQYF
TGTGCCAGCAGCCTGCTGGGAGGGGTAACAGATACGCAGTATTTT
>.|TRBJ2-3|.|TRBV7-3
CASRERSWADTQYF
TGTGCCAGCAGGGAAAGATCTTGGGCAGATACGCAGTATTTT
>few|TRBJ2-3|.|TRBV5-1
CASSPWVGLSTDTQYF
TGCGCCAGCAGCCCATGGGTGGGACTTAGCACAGATACGCAGTATTTT
>.|TRBJ2-7|TRBD1|TRBV7-2
CASSLWWGQGNEQYF
TGTGCCAGCAGCTTATGGTGGGGACAGGGGAACGAGCAGTACTTC
>few|TRBJ2-3|TRBD2|TRBV4-2
CASSQDLAGGVADTQYF
TGTGCCAGCAGCCAAGATCTGGCGGGGGGTGTGGCAGATACGCAGTATTTT
>.|TRBJ2-7|TRBD1|TRBV4-3
CASSQDGAGGEQYF
TGCGCCAGCAGCCAAGATGGGGCAGGGGGCGAGCAGTACTTC
>.|TRBJ2-1|.|TRBV29-1
CSVGRGHNEQFF
TGCAGCGTTGGCAGGGGCCACAATGAGCAGTTCTTC
>many|TRBJ2-3|.|TRBV7-9
CASSLADIRTDTQYF
TGTGCCAGCAGCTTAGCGGATATACGCACAGATACGCAGTATTTT
>.|TRBJ2-3|.|TRBV2
CASSDLRTDTQYF
TGTGCCAGCAGTGACCTGAGAACAGATACGCAGTATTTT
>once|TRBJ2-2|.|TRBV7-7
CASSLASGVNTGELFF
TGTGCCAGCAGCTTAGCCTCGGGTGTGAACACCGGGGAGCTGTTTTTT
>few|TRBJ1-5|TRBD1|TRBV4-2
CASSQGGTGFGTQHF
TGTGCCAGCAGCCAAGGGGGGACAGGGTTCGGGACCCAGCATTTT
>few|TRBJ2-3|TRBD1|TRBV27
CASGRDRLTDTQYF
TGTGCCAGCGGCAGGGACAGACTCACAGATACGCAGTATTTT
>.|TRBJ2-7|.|TRBV7-8
CASSLGPAALEQYF
TGTGCCAGCAGCTTAGGACCAGCGGCTCTCGAGCAGTACTTC
>.|TRBJ2-3|.|TRBV28
CASRPAPDTQYF
TGTGCCAGCAGACCAGCTCCAGATACGCAGTATTTT
>few|TRBJ2-1|TRBD1|TRBV28
CASSLRGTGLRNEQFF
TGTGCCAGCAGTTTAAGGGGGACAGGGCTTCGCAATGAGCAGTTCTTC
>few|TRBJ2-7|.|TRBV11-2
CASTRTDDYEQYF
TGTGCCAGCACCCGGACGGATGACTACGAGCAGTACTTC
>few|TRBJ2-7|TRBD2|TRBV5-1
CASSSVAGYSYEQYF
TGCGCCAGCAGCTCGGTAGCGGGGTATTCCTACGAGCAGTACTTC
>few|TRBJ2-7|.|TRBV20-1
CSVAMAGRYEQYF
TGCAGTGTAGCGATGGCGGGGCGGTACGAGCAGTACTTC
>.|TRBJ1-1|.|TRBV29-1
CSVQGPRSGSPTEAFF
TGCAGCGTCCAGGGTCCCAGAAGCGGTTCCCCCACTGAAGCTTTCTTT
>.|TRBJ1-5|.|TRBV5-5
CASSLFENRYNQPQHF
TGTGCCAGCAGCTTGTTCGAAAATAGGTACAATCAGCCCCAGCATTTT
>.|TRBJ2-5|.|TRBV10-2
CASSESKNRATQYF
TGCGCCAGCAGTGAGTCGAAAAACAGGGCGACCCAGTACTTC
>.|TRBJ1-1|.|TRBV10-3
CAISESSTGNTEAFF
TGTGCCATCAGTGAGTCAAGTACCGGGAACACTGAAGCTTTCTTT
>few|TRBJ1-4|.|TRBV20-1
CSAESGGEKLFF
TGCAGTGCGGAGTCCGGGGGCGAAAAACTGTTTTTT
>few|TRBJ2-7|TRBD1|TRBV6-5
CASSYWAQGDSYEQYF
TGTGCCAGCAGTTACTGGGCACAGGGGGACTCCTACGAGCAGTACTTC
>.|TRBJ2-3|.|TRBV7-6
CASREYYGTDTQYF
TGTGCCAGCCGGGAGTACTATGGCACAGATACGCAGTATTTT
>many|TRBJ2-1|.|TRBV5-6
CASSYTGEGNNEQFF
TGTGCCAGCAGCTATACAGGGGAGGGAAACAATGAGCAGTTCTTC
>.|TRBJ2-7|TRBD1|TRBV12-3/TRBV12-4
CASSFGQGVDEQYF
TGTGCCAGCAGTTTTGGGCAGGGGGTCGACGAGCAGTACTTC
>.|TRBJ1-3|.|TRBV4-2
CASSQDELDLNSGNTIYF
TGTGCCAGCAGCCAAGATGAGCTTGATTTAAACTCTGGAAACACCATATATTTT
>.|TRBJ2-3|.|TRBV7-6
CASARGDPTDTQYF
TGTGCCAGCGCCCGTGGGGACCCCACAGATACGCAGTATTTT
>few|TRBJ2-3|.|TRBV29-1
CSVDRTDDTQYF
TGCAGCGTTGACCGGACGGACGATACGCAGTATTTT
>.|TRBJ2-2|TRBD1|TRBV29-1
CSVVRPGTVGELFF
TGCAGCGTTGTTCGGCCCGGGACAGTCGGGGAGCTGTTTTTT
>many|TRBJ2-5|TRBD1|TRBV27
CASSLGTGAQETQYF
TGTGCCAGCAGTCTAGGGACAGGAGCTCAAGAGACCCAGTACTTC